Included here is one T cell receptor beta chain sequence, with context. Its cognate antigen is unknown. V shed 4 bases and J shed 10 bases, with 13 bases lying between them. Germline CDR1 DFQATT, CDR2 SNEGSKA (reference sequence). The CDR3 has 11 amino acids. It was with random hexamers that roughly 0.45 to 1 ug RNA was reverse transcribed. TCRdb reprocessed the immunoSEQ multiplex PCR reads with MiXCR, giving one entry per CDR3 protein. The sample holds some 170,000 distinct CDR3 sequences; 85% to 95% are singletons and the top ten take 0.099%. The source of the sample is a study of CD8 T cells in Susac syndrome. Study-wide context: The Susac syndrome patients that were sequenced included 5 or 6 with active disease and roughly eight in remission.

Patients having Susac syndrome satisfied recently defined diagnostic criteria for definite or probable disease. While CD8+ and CD4+ T cells were isolated negatively, TEMRA cells were enriched by FACS. Study-wide results and limits: Repertoires of Susac syndrome CD4+ T cells lacked clonal expansion.

The sequencing sample was made of CD4+ T cells from PBMCs. The sequence was obtained from a human donor with Susac syndrome. The chain combines TRBV20-1 with TRBJ1-1; D gene uncertain. The CDR3 protein is CSAIKPPGAFF. The DNA for the CDR3 is TGCAGTGCTATTAAACCGCCAGGAGCTTTCTTT.